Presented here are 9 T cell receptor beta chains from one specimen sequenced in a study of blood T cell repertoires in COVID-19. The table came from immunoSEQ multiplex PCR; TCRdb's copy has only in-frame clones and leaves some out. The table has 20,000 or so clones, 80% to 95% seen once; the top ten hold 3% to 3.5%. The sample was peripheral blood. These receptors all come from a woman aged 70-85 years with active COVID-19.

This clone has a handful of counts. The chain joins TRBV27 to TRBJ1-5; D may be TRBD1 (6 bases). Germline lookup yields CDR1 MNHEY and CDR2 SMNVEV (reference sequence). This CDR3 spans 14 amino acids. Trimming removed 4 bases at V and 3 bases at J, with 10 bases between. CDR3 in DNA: TGTGCCAGCAGTTCCCGGGACAACAATCAGCCCCAGCATTTT. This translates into CASSSRDNNQPQHF.

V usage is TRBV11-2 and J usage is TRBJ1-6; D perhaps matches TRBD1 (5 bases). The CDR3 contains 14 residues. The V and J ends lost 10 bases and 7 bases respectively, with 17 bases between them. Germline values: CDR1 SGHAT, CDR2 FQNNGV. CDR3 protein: CATHLGGRNSPLHF. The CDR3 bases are TGTGCCACCCACCTCGGGGGTAGGAATTCACCCCTCCACTTT.

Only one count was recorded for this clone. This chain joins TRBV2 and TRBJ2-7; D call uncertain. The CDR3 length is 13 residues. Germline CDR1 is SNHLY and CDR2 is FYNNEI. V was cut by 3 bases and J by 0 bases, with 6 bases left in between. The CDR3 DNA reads TGTGCCAGCAGTGACCCTGTCTCCTACGAGCAGTACTTC. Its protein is CASSDPVSYEQYF.

The CDR3: CASSPDNYNEQFF. For the CDR3, the DNA is TGTGCCAGCAGTCCCGACAATTACAATGAGCAGTTCTTC. V gene TRBV7-2 combines with J gene TRBJ2-1, with D uncertain. Germline V lookup: CDR1 SGHTA, CDR2 FQGNSA. Trimming removed 6 bases at V and 4 bases at J, with 10 bases between. The CDR3 runs to 13 residues.

The CDR3 DNA sequence: TGTGCCAGCAGCTTACAGGGCTATCAGCCCCAGCATTTT. Translation gives CASSLQGYQPQHF. This chain links TRBV7-9 with TRBJ1-5; tentative D call: TRBD1 (5 bases). Germline V lookup: CDR1 SEHNR, CDR2 FQNEAQ (reference sequence). V gave up 2 bases and J gave up 5 bases, with 7 bases separating them. The CDR3 loop spans 13 amino acids.

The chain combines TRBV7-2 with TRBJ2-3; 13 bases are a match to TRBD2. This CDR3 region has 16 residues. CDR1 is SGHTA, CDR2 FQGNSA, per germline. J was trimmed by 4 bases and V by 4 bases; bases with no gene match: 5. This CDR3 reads CASSSGLAGASDTQYF. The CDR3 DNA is TGTGCCAGCAGCTCCGGACTAGCGGGAGCATCAGATACGCAGTATTTT.

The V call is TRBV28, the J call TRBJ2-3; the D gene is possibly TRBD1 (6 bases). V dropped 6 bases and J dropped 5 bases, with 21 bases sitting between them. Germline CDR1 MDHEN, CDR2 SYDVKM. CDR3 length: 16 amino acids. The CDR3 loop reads CASSWRQEPGRDTQYF. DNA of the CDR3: TGTGCCAGCAGCTGGAGACAGGAGCCAGGACGAGATACGCAGTATTTT.

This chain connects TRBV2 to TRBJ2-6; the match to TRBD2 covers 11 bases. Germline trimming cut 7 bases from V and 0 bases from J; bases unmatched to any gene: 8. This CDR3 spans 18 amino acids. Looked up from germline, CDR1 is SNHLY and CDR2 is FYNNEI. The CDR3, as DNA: TGTGCCAGCATGGCTCTAGCGGGAGGACTCTCTGGGGCCAACGTCCTGACTTTC. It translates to CASMALAGGLSGANVLTF. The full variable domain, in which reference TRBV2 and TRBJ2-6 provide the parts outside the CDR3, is EPEVTQTPSHQVTQMGQEVILRCVPISNHLYFYWYRQILGQKVEFLVSFYNNEISEKSEIFDDQFSVERPDGSNFTLKIRSTKLEDSAMYFCASMALAGGLSGANVLTFGAGSRLTVL.

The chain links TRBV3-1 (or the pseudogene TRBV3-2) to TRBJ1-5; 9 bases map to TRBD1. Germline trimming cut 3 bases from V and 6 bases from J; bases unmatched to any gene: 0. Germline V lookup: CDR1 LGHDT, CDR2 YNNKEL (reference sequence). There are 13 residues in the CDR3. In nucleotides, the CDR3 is TGTGCCAGCAGCCAGGACAGGGGTCAGCCCCAGCATTTT. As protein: CASSQDRGQPQHF.